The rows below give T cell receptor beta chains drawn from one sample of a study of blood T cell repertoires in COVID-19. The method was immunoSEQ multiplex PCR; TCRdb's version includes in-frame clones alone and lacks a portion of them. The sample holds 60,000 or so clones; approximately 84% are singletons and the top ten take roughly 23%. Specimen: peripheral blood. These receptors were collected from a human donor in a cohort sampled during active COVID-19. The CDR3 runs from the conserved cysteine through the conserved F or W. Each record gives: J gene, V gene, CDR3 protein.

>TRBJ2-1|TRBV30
CAWSVLGRAVDNEQFF
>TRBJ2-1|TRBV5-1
CASSLRAGNLNEQFF
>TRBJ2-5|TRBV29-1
CSVASGAGETQYF
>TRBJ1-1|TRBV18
CASSPGQGNTEAFF
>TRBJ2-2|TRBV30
CAWTIALTSGGLKTGELFF
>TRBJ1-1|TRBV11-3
CASSPRDNIRNTEAFF
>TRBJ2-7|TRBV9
CASSVSGGYEQYF
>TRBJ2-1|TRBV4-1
CASSHPVKAGGLNSGRNNEQFF
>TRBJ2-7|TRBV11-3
CASSSGGQGTTYEQYF
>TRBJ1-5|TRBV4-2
CASSQDAGIQPQHF
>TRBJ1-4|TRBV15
CATSRARGEKLFF
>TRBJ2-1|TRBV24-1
CATSDPGGGYNEQFF
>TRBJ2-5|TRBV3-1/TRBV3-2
CASSQVSSAGQETQYF
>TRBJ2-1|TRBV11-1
CASSFRDGGFDEQFF
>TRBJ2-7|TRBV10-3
CAISASGYYEQYF
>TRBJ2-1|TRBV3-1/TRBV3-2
CASSPPWTSPSYNEQFF
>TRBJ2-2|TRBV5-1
CASTSVSSSGELFF
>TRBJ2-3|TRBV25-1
CASTPLGGDTQYF
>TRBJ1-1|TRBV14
CASSQVPTTEAFF
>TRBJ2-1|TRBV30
CAWSVLAGVPNEQFF
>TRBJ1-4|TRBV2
CASRDRTGLEKLFF
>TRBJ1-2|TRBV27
CASSSLLGTANYGYTF